The 31 T cell receptor beta chains below all came from one sample that was sequenced in a study of blood T cell repertoires in COVID-19. The assay was immunoSEQ multiplex PCR, and TCRdb's table has in-frame clones only and misses some. The sample holds 410,000 or so clones, approximately 89% seen once. The sequenced sample was peripheral blood. These receptors all stem from a woman aged 40 to 55 with COVID-19, enrolled during active disease.

This clone has only one observation. The V and J genes are TRBV7-2 and TRBJ1-1; 9 nucleotides align to TRBD1. The CDR3 runs 16 residues. CDR1 and CDR2 from the germline V gene are SGHTA and FQGNSA. Trimming at V came to 2 bases and at J to 0 bases, leaving 4 bases not matched to a gene. In DNA, the CDR3 is TGTGCCAGCAGCTTAACTGGGACAGGGTTGAACACTGAAGCTTTCTTT. Translation gives CASSLTGTGLNTEAFF.

The V gene is TRBV28, the J gene TRBJ2-1; D unclear. V was clipped by 5 bases and J by 1 base, with 18 bases between them. The CDR3 has 17 residues. Germline V gives CDR1 MDHEN, CDR2 SYDVKM. Here the CDR3 DNA reads TGTGCCAGCAGTCGCCGATATAACCTGCGGTCCTACAATGAGCAGTTCTTC. It encodes CASSRRYNLRSYNEQFF. The entire variable domain, with the rest obtained from reference TRBV28 and TRBJ2-1, is as follows: DVKVTQSSRYLVKRTGEKVFLECVQDMDHENMFWYRQDPGLGLRLIYFSYDVKMKEKGDIPEGYSVSREKKERFSLILESASTNQTSMYLCASSRRYNLRSYNEQFFGPGTRLTVL.

The sample holds one count of this clone. The CDR3: CASRRANQETQYF. In DNA, the CDR3 is TGTGCCAGCAGACGCGCCAACCAAGAGACCCAGTACTTC. The J gene is TRBJ2-5, the V gene TRBV7-3; D gene ambiguous. This CDR3 is 13 amino acids long. V was clipped by 6 bases and J by 0 bases, with 8 bases between them. Germline V gene data show CDR1 as SGHTA and CDR2 as FQGTGA.

The chain employs TRBV7-2 and TRBJ2-7; a weak D match, TRBD2 (5 bases). The V and J ends lost 1 base and 3 bases respectively, with 10 bases between them. This CDR3 region has 14 residues. From germline, CDR1 is SGHTA and CDR2 FQGNSA. In nucleotides, the CDR3 is TGTGCCAGCAGCTTAGAGCACGGGAACTACGAGCAGTACTTC. This gives the protein CASSLEHGNYEQYF.

J is TRBJ2-3 and V is TRBV29-1; perhaps TRBD1 as D (6 bases). Trimming stripped 5 bases from V and 3 bases from J, with 12 bases between. CDR3 length equals 13 residues. The germline V gene has CDR1 SQVTM and CDR2 ANQGSEA. The CDR3 nucleotides read TGCAGCGTTTGCCAGGGGAGTACAGATACGCAGTATTTT. It translates to CSVCQGSTDTQYF.

The chain combines TRBV6-5 with TRBJ1-2; 10 nucleotides agree with TRBD1. The V and J ends lost 6 bases and 8 bases, in that order; junction bases with no gene match: 6. This CDR3 has 13 amino acids. Germline lookup yields CDR1 MNHEY and CDR2 SVGAGI. The CDR3 is CASRTGTGEGYTF. In DNA form, the CDR3 reads TGTGCCAGCAGAACCGGGACAGGGGAAGGCTACACCTTC.

In DNA, the CDR3 is TGTGCCAGCAGCTTGAGACAGGGGTCGGAGACCCAGTACTTC. Encoded protein: CASSLRQGSETQYF. The chain links TRBV11-3 to TRBJ2-5; 8 bases align to TRBD1. The germline V gene encodes CDR1 SGHNT and CDR2 YENEEA. V dropped 3 bases and J dropped 5; count of bases not matched to a gene: 5. The CDR3 runs to 14 residues.

The chain links TRBV2 to TRBJ1-1; D is perhaps TRBD1 (5 bases). Trimming left V 7 bases short and J 2 bases short, with 11 bases between. CDR3 size: 13 residues. Germline-derived CDR1 and CDR2 are SNHLY and FYNNEI. DNA of the CDR3: TGTGCCAGCACCCCCCAGGGTAACACTGAAGCTTTCTTT. Residues: CASTPQGNTEAFF.

The rearrangement links TRBV12-3 or TRBV12-4 to TRBJ1-5; the D gene is possibly TRBD1 (6 bases). V lost 8 bases to trimming and J lost 2 bases, with 10 bases between them. The length of the CDR3 is 13 residues. In DNA, the CDR3 is TGTGCCAGCGGGGGCTCGGGCAATCAGCCCCAGCATTTT. Its translation is CASGGSGNQPQHF.

This chain uses TRBV3-1 (or the pseudogene TRBV3-2) with TRBJ1-5; D is perhaps TRBD1 (5 bases). Per germline, CDR1 LGHDT and CDR2 YNNKEL (reference sequence). This CDR3 is 12 amino acids long. Between the trimmed V and J ends, which lost 6 bases and 6 bases, there was a span of 9 bases. The CDR3 sequence: CASSKDTQPQHF. The CDR3 DNA reads TGTGCCAGCAGTAAGGACACTCAGCCCCAGCATTTT.

J is TRBJ1-1 and V is TRBV11-2; tentative D call: TRBD1 (6 bases). Germline CDR1 reads SGHAT; CDR2 reads FQNNGV. The V end lost 1 base, the J end lost 4 bases, and 19 bases lay between the germline ends. The CDR3 consists of 17 residues. The DNA for the CDR3 is TGTGCCAGCAGCTTAGCCTTTCAGGGGCTGGCGGGCACTGAAGCTTTCTTT. Translating gives CASSLAFQGLAGTEAFF. Supplemented by reference TRBV11-2 and TRBJ1-1, the full variable domain reads EAGVAQSPRYKIIEKRQSVAFWCNPISGHATLYWYQQILGQGPKLLIQFQNNGVVDDSQLPKDRFSAERLKGVDSTLKIQPAKLEDSAVYLCASSLAFQGLAGTEAFFGQGTRLTVV.

This clone showed up just a few times. V usage is TRBV7-2 and J usage is TRBJ1-3, with D possibly TRBD1 on 5 matching bases. Germline V lookup: CDR1 SGHTA, CDR2 FQGNSA. V was clipped by 5 bases and J by 0 bases, with 11 bases between them. CDR3 length equals 15 residues. As DNA, the CDR3 is TGTGCCAGCAGCACCCGGGGGGTCTCTGGAAACACCATATATTTT. The encoded protein is CASSTRGVSGNTIYF.

This chain joins TRBV5-1 and TRBJ1-1; 7 bases align to TRBD1. The CDR3 covers 14 residues. The germline V gene encodes CDR1 SGHRS and CDR2 YFSETQ. The trim removed 4 bases at V and 5 bases at J, leaving 8 bases unmatched. The CDR3 DNA reads as TGCGCCAGCAGCCCTGGGACAGTCCTAACTGAAGCTTTCTTT. Protein product: CASSPGTVLTEAFF.

The rearrangement links TRBV5-4 to TRBJ2-3, with D perhaps matching TRBD1 (6 bases). Per germline, CDR1 SGHNT and CDR2 YYREEE (reference sequence). This CDR3 is 14 amino acids long. Trimming removed 0 bases from V and 6 bases from J, with 11 bases in between. The CDR3 reads CASSLAGDGDTQYF. In nucleotides, the CDR3 is TGTGCCAGCAGCTTGGCAGGGGACGGGGATACGCAGTATTTT. The entire variable domain, with the rest obtained from reference TRBV5-4 and TRBJ2-3, is as follows: ETGVTQSPTHLIKTRGQQVTLRCSSQSGHNTVSWYQQALGQGPQFIFQYYREEENGRGNFPPRFSGLQFPNYSSELNVNALELDDSALYLCASSLAGDGDTQYFGPGTRLTVL.

The chain employs TRBV11-3 and TRBJ2-1; 8 bases map to TRBD1. The CDR3 is made up of 16 amino acids. V was pared by 5 bases and J by 4 bases, with 10 bases of the junction left unmatched. Per germline, CDR1 SGHNT and CDR2 YENEEA. As DNA, the CDR3 is TGTGCCAGCAGCGATAGCCGGGACAGGACGTACAATGAGCAGTTCTTC. It translates to CASSDSRDRTYNEQFF.

The CDR3 nucleotides read TGTGCCAGCAGCAGAGAAACGACAGGGACTGAAGCTTTCTTT. Its protein is CASSRETTGTEAFF. J is TRBJ1-1 and V is TRBV5-6, with 7 positions matching TRBD1. CDR1 is SGHDT and CDR2 is YYEEEE in the germline V gene. The J segment lost 5 bases and the V segment lost 4 bases, leaving 8 bases of the junction unmatched. The CDR3 length is 14 residues.

The V call is TRBV19, the J call TRBJ2-1, with 8 bases aligning to TRBD1. Losses at the gene ends were 9 bases for V and 5 bases for J; bases not matched to a gene: 9. The CDR3 is 14 amino acids. CDR1 LNHDA and CDR2 SQIVND come from the germline V gene (reference sequence). The CDR3 is CASQRQGIDNEQFF. The CDR3 bases are TGTGCCAGCCAACGACAGGGGATAGACAATGAGCAGTTCTTC.

The rearrangement links TRBV2 to TRBJ1-2, with D possibly being TRBD1 (5 bases). The CDR3 runs to 16 residues. CDR1 and CDR2 from the germline V gene are SNHLY and FYNNEI. Trimming pared 3 bases from V and 6 bases from J, leaving 20 bases between. The chain's CDR3 is CASSDRAGHWEDGYTF. In DNA form, the CDR3 reads TGTGCCAGCAGTGATAGGGCAGGGCATTGGGAGGATGGCTACACCTTC. The complete variable domain, with remaining parts taken from reference TRBV2 and TRBJ1-2, reads EPEVTQTPSHQVTQMGQEVILRCVPISNHLYFYWYRQILGQKVEFLVSFYNNEISEKSEIFDDQFSVERPDGSNFTLKIRSTKLEDSAMYFCASSDRAGHWEDGYTFGSGTRLTVV.

The V and J genes are TRBV5-5 and TRBJ1-1; D ambiguous. The CDR3 spans 15 residues. Germline V gene lookup returns CDR1 SGHKS and CDR2 YYEKEE (reference sequence). Trimming shortened V by 2 bases and J by 1 base, and 12 bases separated the two germline ends. CDR3 DNA: TGTGCCAGCAGCTTACGTTACAGCTCGAACACTGAAGCTTTCTTT. Residues: CASSLRYSSNTEAFF.

This clone was seen more than once but under ten times. The chain has TRBV4-1 and TRBJ2-1; 12 bases align to TRBD2. From germline, CDR1 is MGHRA and CDR2 YSYEKL. V lost 2 bases to trimming and J lost 10 bases; unmatched junction nucleotides: 12. CDR3 length: 17 amino acids. CDR3 amino acids: CASSQLIPGLAGKEQFF. DNA of the CDR3: TGCGCCAGCAGCCAATTAATACCGGGACTAGCGGGCAAGGAGCAGTTCTTC.

The chain recombines TRBV28 with TRBJ1-5, with D possibly TRBD1 on 6 matching bases. The CDR3 runs 18 residues. Looked up from germline, CDR1 is MDHEN and CDR2 is SYDVKM. With 6 bases removed from V and 4 bases from J, the gap between germline ends came to 25 bases. As DNA, the CDR3 is TGTGCCAGCAGAACCACAGGGAGCCCCCGTAGTAGGAATCAGCCCCAGCATTTT. It yields the protein CASRTTGSPRSRNQPQHF. The variable domain in full, completed from reference TRBV28 and TRBJ1-5, reads DVKVTQSSRYLVKRTGEKVFLECVQDMDHENMFWYRQDPGLGLRLIYFSYDVKMKEKGDIPEGYSVSREKKERFSLILESASTNQTSMYLCASRTTGSPRSRNQPQHFGDGTRLSIL.

The CDR3 DNA follows: TGTGCCACCTGGACAGGCGGTTGGACTAATGAAAAACTGTTTTTT. Its protein is CATWTGGWTNEKLFF. This chain links TRBV28 with TRBJ1-4; TRBD1 matches at 7 bases. The V segment lost 10 bases and the J segment 2 bases; nucleotides outside the gene matches: 10. The CDR3 runs 15 residues. Germline-derived CDR1 and CDR2 are MDHEN and SYDVKM. Drawing the rest from reference TRBV28 and TRBJ1-4, the complete variable domain is DVKVTQSSRYLVKRTGEKVFLECVQDMDHENMFWYRQDPGLGLRLIYFSYDVKMKEKGDIPEGYSVSREKKERFSLILESASTNQTSMYLCATWTGGWTNEKLFFGSGTQLSVL.

The V and J genes are TRBV6-5 and TRBJ1-6; 7 nucleotides line up with TRBD1. V trimming: 10 bases; J trimming: 7 bases; junction bases outside the gene matches: 10. The CDR3 has 14 amino acids. Germline lookup yields CDR1 MNHEY and CDR2 SVGAGI. CDR3: CATTDREGNSPLHF. DNA of the CDR3: TGTGCCACCACAGACAGGGAAGGGAATTCACCCCTCCACTTT.

The J gene is TRBJ1-3, the V gene TRBV19; D not certain. Germline V gene data show CDR1 as LNHDA and CDR2 as SQIVND (reference sequence). Trimming took 2 bases from V and 3 from J, leaving 5 bases between them. This CDR3 has 13 residues. The CDR3 region is CASSINRGNTIYF. Here the CDR3 DNA reads TGTGCCAGTAGTATAAATCGTGGAAACACCATATATTTT.

The chain has TRBV27 and TRBJ1-4; D is perhaps TRBD1 (5 bases). The V gene's germline CDR1 is MNHEY and CDR2 SMNVEV (reference sequence). CDR3 length equals 16 residues. The V end lost 4 bases, the J end lost 6 bases, and 18 bases lay between the germline ends. DNA of the CDR3: TGTGCCAGCAGTTCTACCTACGCCGCGGGGGATGAAAAACTGTTTTTT. Amino acid sequence: CASSSTYAAGDEKLFF.

In nucleotides, the CDR3 is TGTGCCAGCAGGGGAGGGACAGGCTCCCAGCCCCAGCATTTT. Translation: CASRGGTGSQPQHF. V is TRBV6-5 and J is TRBJ1-5, with 8 bases aligning to TRBD1. This CDR3 has 14 amino acids. The germline gives CDR1 MNHEY, CDR2 SVGAGI. With V trimmed by 6 bases and J by 7 bases, 8 bases remained unmatched.

The chain has TRBV7-2 and TRBJ1-4; 7 bases are a match to TRBD1. The CDR3 extends over 14 amino acids. The germline V gene encodes CDR1 SGHTA and CDR2 FQGNSA. With 5 bases clipped from V and 8 bases from J, the junction kept 8 bases outside the gene matches. As DNA, the CDR3 is TGTGCCAGCAGCCCACAGGGGTTGGGAGAAAAACTGTTTTTT. It codes for CASSPQGLGEKLFF.

The V gene is TRBV19, the J gene TRBJ1-5, with 10 bases aligning to TRBD1. The CDR3 sequence is 17 residues long. Per the germline V gene, CDR1 is LNHDA and CDR2 is SQIVND (reference sequence). V lost 0 bases and J lost 2; bases outside the gene matches: 4. The CDR3 region has the DNA TGTGCCAGTAGTATAGAGACAGGGGGCTGGGGCAATCAGCCCCAGCATTTT. Translating gives CASSIETGGWGNQPQHF.

The chain links TRBV5-8 to TRBJ2-1, with D maybe TRBD1 (6 bases). There are 15 residues in the CDR3. Germline V gene lookup returns CDR1 SGHTS and CDR2 YDEGEE. Trimming shortened V by 4 bases and J by 9 bases, and 20 bases separated the two germline ends. The CDR3 region is CASSLRDIGFFEQFF. The CDR3 DNA follows: TGTGCCAGCAGCCTCCGGGACATAGGATTTTTTGAGCAGTTCTTC. The full variable domain, its missing parts supplied by reference TRBV5-8 and TRBJ2-1, is EAGVTQSPTHLIKTRGQQATLRCSPISGHTSVYWYQQALGLGLQFLLWYDEGEERNRGNFPPRFSGRQFPNYSSELNVNALELEDSALYLCASSLRDIGFFEQFFGPGTRLTVL.

This chain uses TRBV4-1 with TRBJ1-2; 7 positions agree with TRBD1. V trimming: 4 bases; J trimming: 3 bases; junction bases outside the gene matches: 8. The CDR3 consists of 15 residues. CDR1 is MGHRA and CDR2 is YSYEKL in the germline V gene. The CDR3 reads CASSPWDRGDYGYTF. The CDR3 coding sequence is TGCGCCAGCAGCCCCTGGGACAGAGGGGACTATGGCTACACCTTC.

The genes are TRBV6-5 and TRBJ1-1, with D perhaps TRBD1 (5 bases). Germline loops: CDR1 MNHEY, CDR2 SVGAGI. V lost 6 bases, J lost 5 bases, and 19 bases lay in between. The CDR3 sequence is 15 residues long. The CDR3 sequence is CASRLIQGGGTEAFF. The CDR3 nucleotides are TGTGCCAGCAGATTAATCCAGGGAGGAGGGACTGAAGCTTTCTTT.